This T cell receptor (beta chain) was identified during a study of T cell responses to AZD1222 COVID-19 vaccine (dated by TCRdb to the early 2020s). Some background on the complete study: A total of 233 trial participants underwent TCR sequencing, of whom about 210 had received two doses of AZD1222 and about 25 had received two doses of the MenACWY control vaccine. Trial participants were enrolled by age into subgroups of 18-55, 56-69 and 70-plus years, and around 150, 29 and 61 TCR-sequenced participants, respectively, were included in these subgroups.

The full study reports these points: Conclusions about previously exposed vaccinees are limited because only six or seven AZD1222 recipients were SARS-CoV-2 seropositive at baseline. The vaccine-associated CD4 TCRs covered the entire spike protein, and the dominant responses fell in regions 160-218 and 743-854. Reportedly, close to half of the unique spike-specific TCRs recognized epitopes lying outside the regions that are mutated in the B.1.351 and B.1.1.7 variants. Most participants were white British and females outnumbered males, and the authors suggested that clonal diversity may have been underestimated. Because no day 14 peak-response samples were available, the repertoires could be characterized only after the peak T cell response. The 56-69-year group was small, and its depth increase did not reach significance, likely because of low power. A significant rise in spike-specific TCR breadth and depth was observed after two AZD1222 doses relative to day 0 and relative to MenACWY recipients.

The time point label corresponds to: about 28 days (+/-7) after the second vaccine dose. AZD1222 recipients given second doses at about 4 weeks or at about 12 weeks were pooled, since spike-specific TCR depth and breadth were not found to differ between the two schedules. Samples from vaccinated people were obtained from the UK trials COV001 and COV002, which included a single-blind randomized controlled phase 2/3 trial of AZD1222 (ChAdOx1 nCoV-19) in healthy adults. Trial participant PBMC samples were collected at day 0 and day 28 after the second dose for TCRbeta chain sequencing. The CDR3 holds 19 amino acids from the cysteine to the phenylalanine. Only the CDR3 part of the read is kept: 57 bases, read in frame from the first base. V is cut by 1 base and J by 1 base, and the space between the germline ends is 19 bases. CDR1 and CDR2 are read off the germline V gene (reference sequence) as LNHDA and SQIVND.

The CDR3 regions of human TCRbeta chains were analyzed by immunosequencing. In the paper's pipeline: Repertoire TCRs were checked for matches against a reference library of SARS-CoV-2-specific TCRs that had been generated using the MIRA antigen-specificity platform. Breadth was defined as the fraction of unique TCRs that were SARS-CoV-2-associated. Depth was defined as the fraction of total T cells that were SARS-CoV-2-associated. Using the MIRA data, every spike-specific TCR was mapped to the spike region that the TCR reacted to and assigned to either a CD4 or a CD8 class. Log10-transformed breadth and depth values were compared by one-way ANOVA with Sidak's multiple comparisons tests. Sourced from immuneACCESS, this table was stored by TCRdb with only in-frame sequences that have V and J called. A share of the clones is absent; for the studies checked, an unresolved V gene accounts for under half, and the remainder has no known explanation. That table furnishes V, J and clone size, whereas the DNA furnished D and trimming. Within this sample are some 160,000 clones, with about 83% of them counted one time only. The ten largest clones capture roughly 0.98% of the sample.

Comment on this clone: Its target antigen remains unknown. No base-level quality is on record; no much larger clone is a single base apart.

This TCR was recovered from an adult who received the AZD1222 COVID-19 vaccine. The specimen was peripheral blood, collected 28 days after the second AZD1222 dose. This receptor chain uses TRBV19 and TRBJ2-2; TRBD1 might be the D gene, on 5 matching bases. The CDR3 protein: CASSIGPGLGPVNTGELFF. The DNA sequence is TGTGCCAGTAGTATAGGACCCGGATTGGGGCCCGTGAACACCGGGGAGCTGTTTTTT.